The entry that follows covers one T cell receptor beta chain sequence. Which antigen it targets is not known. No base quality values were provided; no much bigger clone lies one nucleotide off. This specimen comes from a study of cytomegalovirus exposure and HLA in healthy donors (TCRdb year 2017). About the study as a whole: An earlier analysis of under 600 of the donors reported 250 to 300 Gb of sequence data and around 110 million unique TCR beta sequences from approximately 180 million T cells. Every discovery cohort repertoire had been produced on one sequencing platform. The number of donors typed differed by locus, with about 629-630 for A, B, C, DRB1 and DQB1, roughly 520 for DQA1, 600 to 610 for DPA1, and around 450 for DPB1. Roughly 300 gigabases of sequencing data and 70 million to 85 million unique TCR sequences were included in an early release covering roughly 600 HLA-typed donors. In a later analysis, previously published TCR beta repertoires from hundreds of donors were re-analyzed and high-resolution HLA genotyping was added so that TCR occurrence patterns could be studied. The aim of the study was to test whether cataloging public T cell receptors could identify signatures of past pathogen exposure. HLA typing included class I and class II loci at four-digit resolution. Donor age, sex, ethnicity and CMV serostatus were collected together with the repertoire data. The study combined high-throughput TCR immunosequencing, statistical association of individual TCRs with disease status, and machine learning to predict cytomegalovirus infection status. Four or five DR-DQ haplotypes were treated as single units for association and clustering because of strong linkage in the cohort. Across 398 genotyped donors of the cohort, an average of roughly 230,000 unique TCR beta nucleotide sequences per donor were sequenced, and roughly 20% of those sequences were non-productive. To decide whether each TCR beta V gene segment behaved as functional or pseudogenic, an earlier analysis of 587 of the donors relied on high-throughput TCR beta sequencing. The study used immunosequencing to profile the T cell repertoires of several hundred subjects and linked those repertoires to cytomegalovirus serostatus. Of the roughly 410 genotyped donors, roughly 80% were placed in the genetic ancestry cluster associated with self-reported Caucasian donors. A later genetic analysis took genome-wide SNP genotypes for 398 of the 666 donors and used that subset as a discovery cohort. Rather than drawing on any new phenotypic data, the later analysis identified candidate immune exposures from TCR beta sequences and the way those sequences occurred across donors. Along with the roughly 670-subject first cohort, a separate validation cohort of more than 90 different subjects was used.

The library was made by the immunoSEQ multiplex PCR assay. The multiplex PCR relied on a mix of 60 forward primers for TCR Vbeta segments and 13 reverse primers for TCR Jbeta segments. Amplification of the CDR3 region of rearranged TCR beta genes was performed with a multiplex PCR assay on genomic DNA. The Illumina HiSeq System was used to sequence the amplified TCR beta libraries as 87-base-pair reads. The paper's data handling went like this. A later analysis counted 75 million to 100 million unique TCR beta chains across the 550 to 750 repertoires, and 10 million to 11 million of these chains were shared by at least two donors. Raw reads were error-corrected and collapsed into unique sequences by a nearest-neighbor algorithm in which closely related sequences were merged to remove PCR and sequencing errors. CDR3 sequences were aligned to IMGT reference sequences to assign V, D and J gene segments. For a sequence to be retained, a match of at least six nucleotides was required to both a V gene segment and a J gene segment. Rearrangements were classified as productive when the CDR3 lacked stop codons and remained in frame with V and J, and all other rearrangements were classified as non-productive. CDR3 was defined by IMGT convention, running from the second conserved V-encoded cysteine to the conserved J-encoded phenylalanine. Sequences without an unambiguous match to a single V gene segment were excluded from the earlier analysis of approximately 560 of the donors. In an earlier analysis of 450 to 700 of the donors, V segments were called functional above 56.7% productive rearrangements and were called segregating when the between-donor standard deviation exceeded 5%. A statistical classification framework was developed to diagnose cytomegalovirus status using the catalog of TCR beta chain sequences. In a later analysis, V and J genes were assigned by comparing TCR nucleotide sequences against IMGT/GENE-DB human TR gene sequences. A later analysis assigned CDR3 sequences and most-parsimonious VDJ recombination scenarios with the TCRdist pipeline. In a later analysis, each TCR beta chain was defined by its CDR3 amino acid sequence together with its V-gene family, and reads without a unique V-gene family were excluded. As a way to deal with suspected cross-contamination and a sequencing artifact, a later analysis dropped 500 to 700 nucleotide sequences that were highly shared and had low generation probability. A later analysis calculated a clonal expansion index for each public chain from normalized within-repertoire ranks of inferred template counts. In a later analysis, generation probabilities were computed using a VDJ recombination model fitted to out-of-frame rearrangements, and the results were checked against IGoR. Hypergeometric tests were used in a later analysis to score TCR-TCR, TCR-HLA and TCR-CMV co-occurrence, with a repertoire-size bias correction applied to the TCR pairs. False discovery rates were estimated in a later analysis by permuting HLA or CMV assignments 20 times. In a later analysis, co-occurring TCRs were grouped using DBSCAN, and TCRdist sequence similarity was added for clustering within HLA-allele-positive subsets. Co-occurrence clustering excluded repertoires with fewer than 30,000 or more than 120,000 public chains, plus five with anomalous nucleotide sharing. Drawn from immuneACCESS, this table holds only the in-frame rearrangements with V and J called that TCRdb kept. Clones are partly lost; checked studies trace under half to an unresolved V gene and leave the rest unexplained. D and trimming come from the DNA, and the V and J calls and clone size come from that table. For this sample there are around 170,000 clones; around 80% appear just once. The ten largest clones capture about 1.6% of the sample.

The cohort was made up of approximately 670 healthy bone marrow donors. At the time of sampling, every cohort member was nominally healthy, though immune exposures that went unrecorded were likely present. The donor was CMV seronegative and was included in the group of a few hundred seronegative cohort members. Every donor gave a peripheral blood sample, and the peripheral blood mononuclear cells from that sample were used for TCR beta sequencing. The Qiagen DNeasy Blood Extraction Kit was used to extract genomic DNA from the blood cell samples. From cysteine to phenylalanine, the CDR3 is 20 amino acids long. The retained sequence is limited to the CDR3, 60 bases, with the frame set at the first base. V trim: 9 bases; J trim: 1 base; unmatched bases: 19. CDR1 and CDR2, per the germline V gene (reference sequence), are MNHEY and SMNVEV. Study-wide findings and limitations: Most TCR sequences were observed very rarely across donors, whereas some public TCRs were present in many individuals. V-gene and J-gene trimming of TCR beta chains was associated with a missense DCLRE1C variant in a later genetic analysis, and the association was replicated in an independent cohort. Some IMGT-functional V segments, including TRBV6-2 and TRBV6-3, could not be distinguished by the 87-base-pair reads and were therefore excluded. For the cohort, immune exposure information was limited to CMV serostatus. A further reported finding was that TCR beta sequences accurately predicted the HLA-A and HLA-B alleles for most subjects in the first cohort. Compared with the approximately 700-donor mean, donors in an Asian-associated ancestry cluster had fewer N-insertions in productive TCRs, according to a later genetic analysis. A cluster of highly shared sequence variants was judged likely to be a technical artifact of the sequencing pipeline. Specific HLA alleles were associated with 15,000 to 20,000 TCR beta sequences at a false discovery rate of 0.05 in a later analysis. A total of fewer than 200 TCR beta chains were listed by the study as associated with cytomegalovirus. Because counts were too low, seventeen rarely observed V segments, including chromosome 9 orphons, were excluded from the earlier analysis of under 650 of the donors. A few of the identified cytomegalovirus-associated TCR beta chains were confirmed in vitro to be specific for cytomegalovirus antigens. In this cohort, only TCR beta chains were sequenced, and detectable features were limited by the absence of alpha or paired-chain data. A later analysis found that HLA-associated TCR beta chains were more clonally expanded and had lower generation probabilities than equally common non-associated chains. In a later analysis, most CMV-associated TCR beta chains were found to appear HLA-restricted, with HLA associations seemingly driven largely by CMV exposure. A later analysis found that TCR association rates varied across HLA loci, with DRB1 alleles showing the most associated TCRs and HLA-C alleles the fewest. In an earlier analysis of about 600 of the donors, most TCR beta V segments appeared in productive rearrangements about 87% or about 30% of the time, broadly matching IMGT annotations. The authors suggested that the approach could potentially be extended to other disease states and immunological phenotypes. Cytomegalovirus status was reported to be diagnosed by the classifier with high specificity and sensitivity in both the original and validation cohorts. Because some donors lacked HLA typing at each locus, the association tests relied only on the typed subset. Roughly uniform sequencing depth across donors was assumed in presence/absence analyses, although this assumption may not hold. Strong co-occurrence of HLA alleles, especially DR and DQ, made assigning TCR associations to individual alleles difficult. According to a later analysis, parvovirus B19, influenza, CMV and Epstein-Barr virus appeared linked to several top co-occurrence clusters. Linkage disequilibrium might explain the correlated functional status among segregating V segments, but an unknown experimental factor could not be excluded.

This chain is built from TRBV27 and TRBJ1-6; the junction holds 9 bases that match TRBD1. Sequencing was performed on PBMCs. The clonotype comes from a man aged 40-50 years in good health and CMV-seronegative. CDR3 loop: CASRQGVAPSGVSYNSPLHF. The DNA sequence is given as TGTGCCAGTCGACAGGGGGTGGCTCCTTCAGGAGTATCCTATAATTCACCCCTCCACTTT.